The T cell receptor (beta chain) described here comes from a study of blood T cells in healthy people across ages. Whole-study context: Researchers report that template switching captured about one barcoded beta molecule per two T cells.

The V gene end was trimmed by 3 bases and the J gene end by 2 bases; junction bases not matched to a gene: 5. The CDR3 spans 15 residues. Germline-derived CDR1 and CDR2 are MDHEN and SYDVKM. A second PCR of about 7 to 11 cycles used a sample-barcoded 5' primer and a J-beta primer mix. Every cDNA molecule bore a tag from a template-switch adaptor containing 12 random nucleotides. TCRdb used MiXCR to reprocess the 5' RACE reads, holding one entry per CDR3 protein. The table lists approximately 1,100,000 distinct CDR3 sequences, under 55% of them singletons. Concerning this clonotype: The target antigen is unknown.

Drawn from each donor were about 9 milliliters of peripheral blood. Study-level points and caveats: Long-lived and aged donors differed, with more naive CD4+ cells and higher diversity in the long-lived.

V and J are TRBV28 and TRBJ2-3, with 7 bases identical to TRBD2. Sequenced: blood. This clonotype was obtained from a woman between 55 and 75 years old in good health. CDR3 loop: CASSFNAGVTDTQYF. CDR3 bases: TGTGCCAGCAGTTTTAACGCGGGAGTCACAGATACGCAGTATTTT.